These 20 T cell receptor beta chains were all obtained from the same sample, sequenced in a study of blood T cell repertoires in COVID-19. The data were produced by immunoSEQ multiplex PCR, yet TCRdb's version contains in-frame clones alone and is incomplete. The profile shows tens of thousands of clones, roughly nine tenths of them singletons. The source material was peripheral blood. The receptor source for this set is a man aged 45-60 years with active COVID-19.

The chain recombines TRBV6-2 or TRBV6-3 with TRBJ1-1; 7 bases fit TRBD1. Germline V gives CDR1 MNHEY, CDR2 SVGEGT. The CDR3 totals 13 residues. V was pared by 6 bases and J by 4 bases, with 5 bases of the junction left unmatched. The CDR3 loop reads CASSRQGFTEAFF. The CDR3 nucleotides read TGTGCCAGCAGCCGACAGGGTTTCACTGAAGCTTTCTTT.

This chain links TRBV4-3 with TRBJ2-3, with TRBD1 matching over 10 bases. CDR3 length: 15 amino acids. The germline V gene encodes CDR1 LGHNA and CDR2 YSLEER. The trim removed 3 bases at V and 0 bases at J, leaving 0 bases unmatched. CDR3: CASSQGQGSTDTQYF. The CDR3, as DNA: TGCGCCAGCAGCCAGGGACAGGGGAGCACAGATACGCAGTATTTT.

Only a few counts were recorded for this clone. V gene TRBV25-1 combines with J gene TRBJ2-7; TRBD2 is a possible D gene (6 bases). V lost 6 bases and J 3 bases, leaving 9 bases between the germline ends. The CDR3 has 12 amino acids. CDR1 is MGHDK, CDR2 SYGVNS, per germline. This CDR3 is CASRGGLYEQYF. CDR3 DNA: TGTGCCAGCAGGGGGGGACTCTACGAGCAGTACTTC.

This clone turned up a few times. Written as DNA, the CDR3 is TGTGCCAGCAGTTTTTTACAGGGGTCCTACTCCTATAATTCACCCCTCCACTTT. It specifies CASSFLQGSYSYNSPLHF. The rearrangement joins TRBV27 to TRBJ1-6; 7 bases are a match to TRBD1. Germline assignment: CDR1 MNHEY and CDR2 SMNVEV (reference sequence). CDR3 length equals 18 residues. The V and J ends lost 3 bases and 0 bases, in that order; junction bases with no gene match: 8.

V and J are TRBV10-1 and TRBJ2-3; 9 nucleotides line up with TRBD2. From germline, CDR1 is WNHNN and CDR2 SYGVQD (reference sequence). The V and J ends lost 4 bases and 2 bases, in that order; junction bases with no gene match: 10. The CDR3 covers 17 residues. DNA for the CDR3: TGCGCCAGCAGTGGTCTAGCGGGGAACCACCTCACAGATACGCAGTATTTT. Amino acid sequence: CASSGLAGNHLTDTQYF.

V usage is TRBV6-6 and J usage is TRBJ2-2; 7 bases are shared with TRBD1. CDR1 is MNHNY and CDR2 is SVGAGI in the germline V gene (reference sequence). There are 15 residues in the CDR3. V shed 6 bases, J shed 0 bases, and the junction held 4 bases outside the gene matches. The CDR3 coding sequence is TGTGCCAGCAGGGCCGGGACAGCGAACACCGGGGAGCTGTTTTTT. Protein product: CASRAGTANTGELFF.

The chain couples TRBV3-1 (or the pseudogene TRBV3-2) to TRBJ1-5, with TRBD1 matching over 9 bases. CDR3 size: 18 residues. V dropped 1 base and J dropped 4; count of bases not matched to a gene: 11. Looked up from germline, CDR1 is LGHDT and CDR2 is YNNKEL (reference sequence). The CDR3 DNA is TGTGCCAGCAGCCAAGGTATTACAGGGGGCGCGGGGAATCAGCCCCAGCATTTT. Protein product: CASSQGITGGAGNQPQHF.

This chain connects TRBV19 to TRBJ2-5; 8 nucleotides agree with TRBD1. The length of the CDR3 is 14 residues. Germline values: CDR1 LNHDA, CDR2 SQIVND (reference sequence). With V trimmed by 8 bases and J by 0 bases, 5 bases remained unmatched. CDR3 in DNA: TGTGCCAGTTCCCGGACAGGGTACCAAGAGACCCAGTACTTC. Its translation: CASSRTGYQETQYF.

CDR3 in DNA: TGTGCCAGCAGTGAAGCTCAGGTCCACGGGGGAGCCCAGCATTTT. Amino acid sequence: CASSEAQVHGGAQHF. The gene calls are TRBV6-1 and TRBJ1-5; possibly TRBD1 for D (5 bases). Germline CDR1 is MNHNS and CDR2 is SASEGT. CDR3 size: 15 residues. With 0 bases removed from V and 11 bases from J, the gap between germline ends came to 17 bases.

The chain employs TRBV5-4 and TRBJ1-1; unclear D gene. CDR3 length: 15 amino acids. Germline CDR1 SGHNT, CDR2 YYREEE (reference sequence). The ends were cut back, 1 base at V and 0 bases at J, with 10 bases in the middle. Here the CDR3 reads CASSLFGEMNTEAFF. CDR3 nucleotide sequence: TGTGCCAGCAGCTTGTTCGGAGAAATGAACACTGAAGCTTTCTTT.

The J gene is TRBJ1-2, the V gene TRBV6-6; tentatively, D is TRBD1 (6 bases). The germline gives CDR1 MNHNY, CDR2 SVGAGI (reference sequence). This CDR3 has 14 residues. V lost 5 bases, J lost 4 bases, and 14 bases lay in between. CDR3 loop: CASSLGRGGYGYTF. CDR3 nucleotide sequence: TGTGCCAGCAGTCTGGGTAGGGGGGGCTATGGCTACACCTTC.

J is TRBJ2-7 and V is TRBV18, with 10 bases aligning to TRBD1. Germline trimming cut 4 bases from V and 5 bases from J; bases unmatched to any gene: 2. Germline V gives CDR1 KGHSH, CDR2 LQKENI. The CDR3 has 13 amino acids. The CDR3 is CASSQGQGDEQYF. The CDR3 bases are TGTGCCAGCTCACAAGGACAGGGGGACGAGCAGTACTTC.

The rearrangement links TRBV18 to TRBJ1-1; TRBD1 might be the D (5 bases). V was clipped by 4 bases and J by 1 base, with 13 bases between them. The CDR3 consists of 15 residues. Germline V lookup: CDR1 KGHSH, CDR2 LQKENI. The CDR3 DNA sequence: TGTGCCAGCTCACTCGCCGGGACTGCGAACACTGAAGCTTTCTTT. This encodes CASSLAGTANTEAFF.

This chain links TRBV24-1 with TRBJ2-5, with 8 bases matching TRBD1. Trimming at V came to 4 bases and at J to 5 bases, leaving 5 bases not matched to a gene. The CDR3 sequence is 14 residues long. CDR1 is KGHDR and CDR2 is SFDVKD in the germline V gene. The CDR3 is CATSESRGLETQYF. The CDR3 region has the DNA TGTGCCACCAGTGAGTCCAGGGGGCTTGAGACCCAGTACTTC.

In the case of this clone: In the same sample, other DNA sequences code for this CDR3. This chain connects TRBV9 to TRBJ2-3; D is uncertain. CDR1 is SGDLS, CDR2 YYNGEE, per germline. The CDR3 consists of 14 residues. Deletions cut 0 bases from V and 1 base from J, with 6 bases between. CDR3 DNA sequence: TGTGCCAGCAGCGTAGGTCGGGGCACAGATACGCAGTATTTT. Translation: CASSVGRGTDTQYF.

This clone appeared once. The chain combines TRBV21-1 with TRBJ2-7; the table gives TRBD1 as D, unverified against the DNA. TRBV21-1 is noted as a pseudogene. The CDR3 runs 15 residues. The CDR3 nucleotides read TGTGCCAGCAGCGAGGACAGAGGGGTTCTGTACGAGCAGTACTTC. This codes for CASSEDRGVLYEQYF.

CDR3 residues: CAWSVLGRAEAFF. For the CDR3, the DNA is TGTGCCTGGAGTGTATTGGGTCGGGCTGAAGCTTTCTTT. V usage is TRBV30 and J usage is TRBJ1-1; D is uncertain. The V end lost 0 bases, the J end lost 6 bases, and 11 bases lay between the germline ends. Germline CDR1 reads GTSNPN; CDR2 reads SVGIG (reference sequence). This CDR3 contains 13 residues.

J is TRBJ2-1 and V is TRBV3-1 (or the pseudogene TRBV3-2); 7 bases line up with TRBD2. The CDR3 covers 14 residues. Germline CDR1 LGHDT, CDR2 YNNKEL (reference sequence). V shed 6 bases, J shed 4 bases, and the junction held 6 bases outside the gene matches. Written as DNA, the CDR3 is TGTGCCAGCAGTCTTAGCGGGCTTTACAATGAGCAGTTCTTC. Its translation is CASSLSGLYNEQFF.

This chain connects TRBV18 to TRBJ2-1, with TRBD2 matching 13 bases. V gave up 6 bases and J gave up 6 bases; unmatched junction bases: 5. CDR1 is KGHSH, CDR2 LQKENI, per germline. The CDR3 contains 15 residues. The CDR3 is CASSQLAGGRNEQFF. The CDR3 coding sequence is TGTGCCAGCTCCCAACTAGCGGGAGGGCGCAATGAGCAGTTCTTC.

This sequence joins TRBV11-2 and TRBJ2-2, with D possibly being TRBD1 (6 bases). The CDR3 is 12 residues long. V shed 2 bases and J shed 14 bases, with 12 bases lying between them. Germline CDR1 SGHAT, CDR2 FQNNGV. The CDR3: CASSLRQGSLFF. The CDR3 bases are TGTGCCAGCAGCTTAAGGCAGGGGAGTCTGTTTTTT.